Below are 30 T cell receptor beta chains sequenced from a single sample in a study of human T cells and chemical hapten exposure. TCRdb re-derived calls from the RACE reads in MiXCR, one entry per CDR3 protein. The data contain more than 250,000 distinct CDR3 sequences, about 9.4% of them singletons. The time point denotes: pre-sensitization, week 0. As for treatment: therapeutic diphenylcyclopropenone sensitization with weekly scalp DPC. The starting material was whole blood, obtained in connection with sensitization to the hapten diphenylcyclopropenone (DPC). These receptors all stem from a woman between 40 and 50 years old with alopecia areata. Some clones in this sample may be carry-over from other donors' samples.

Details on this clonotype: This may come from a read error, since a much larger clone is one base off. The chain is built from TRBV5-6 and TRBJ2-3; D perhaps matches TRBD1 (6 bases). Per the germline V gene, CDR1 is SGHDT and CDR2 is YYEEEE. The CDR3 contains 15 residues. The CDR3 bases are TGTGCCAGCAACTTGGTAGGGGGTAGCACAGATACGCAGTATTTT. It yields the protein CASNLVGGSTDTQYF.

The V gene is TRBV5-1, the J gene TRBJ2-1; a weak D match, TRBD2 (5 bases). This CDR3 region has 13 residues. In germline, CDR1 is SGHRS, CDR2 YFSETQ. Trimming left V 0 bases short and J 10 bases short, with 11 bases between. The DNA for the CDR3 is TGCGCCAGCAGCTTGGCCCCTTCGGGGGAGCAGTTCTTC. Amino acids: CASSLAPSGEQFF. Combining the CDR3 with reference TRBV5-1 and TRBJ2-1 gives the whole variable domain KAGVTQTPRYLIKTRGQQVTLSCSPISGHRSVSWYQQTPGQGLQFLFEYFSETQRNKGNFPGRFSGRQFSNSRSEMNVSTLELGDSALYLCASSLAPSGEQFFGPGTRLTVL.

In its sample, this clonotype was seen a few times. The chain is built from TRBV6-5 and TRBJ1-1; D possibly corresponds to TRBD1 (6 bases). The CDR3 sequence is 15 residues long. The germline gives CDR1 MNHEY, CDR2 SVGAGI. Trimming left V 5 bases short and J 4 bases short, with 17 bases between. The CDR3 region is CASSLQGRRGTEAFF. The CDR3, as DNA: TGTGCCAGCAGTCTCCAGGGGAGAAGGGGCACTGAAGCTTTCTTT.

The V gene is TRBV7-9, the J gene TRBJ1-6; perhaps TRBD1 as D (5 bases). V lost 5 bases and J lost 7, with 15 bases in between. Per germline, CDR1 SEHNR and CDR2 FQNEAQ (reference sequence). There are 15 residues in the CDR3. The CDR3 DNA is TGTGCCAGCAGCCCAGACGGGACGCGGAATTCACCCCTCCACTTT. It is translated as CASSPDGTRNSPLHF.

The rearrangement links TRBV6-5 to TRBJ1-6; 8 bases align to TRBD1. Per germline, CDR1 MNHEY and CDR2 SVGAGI. V gave up 5 bases and J gave up 8 bases; unmatched junction bases: 5. The CDR3 is made up of 14 amino acids. This CDR3 reads CASSISDRDSPLHF. DNA of the CDR3: TGTGCCAGCAGTATCTCGGACAGGGATTCACCCCTCCACTTT.

This clonotype was recorded a few times. The chain recombines TRBV9 with TRBJ2-3, with D maybe TRBD2 (6 bases). CDR3 length: 14 amino acids. Germline CDR1 reads SGDLS; CDR2 reads YYNGEE. The V and J ends lost 2 bases and 0 bases respectively, with 7 bases between them. CDR3 residues: CASSVAGSTDTQYF. The CDR3 nucleotides read TGTGCCAGCAGCGTTGCGGGAAGCACAGATACGCAGTATTTT.

This clonotype was counted a few times. This CDR3 is CASSLGRAGGYTF. The CDR3 DNA sequence: TGTGCCAGCAGTTTGGGCAGGGCGGGCGGCTACACCTTC. This chain joins TRBV12-3 or TRBV12-4 and TRBJ1-2; a weak D match, TRBD1 (5 bases). The CDR3 runs 13 residues. Trimming removed 3 bases at V and 8 bases at J, with 13 bases between.

This clonotype has at least ten counts. DNA for the CDR3: TGCGCCAGCAGCCCCAGGGGTATTAACACTGAAGCTTTCTTT. It specifies CASSPRGINTEAFF. V and J are TRBV5-1 and TRBJ1-1, with a tentative D call TRBD1 (6 bases). Trimming shortened V by 4 bases and J by 2 bases, and 12 bases separated the two germline ends. The CDR3 consists of 14 residues. Germline CDR1 SGHRS, CDR2 YFSETQ.

The chain uses TRBV6-5 and TRBJ1-1, with D uncertain. The CDR3 has 13 residues. V was cut by 0 bases and J by 7 bases, with 9 bases left in between. CDR1 is MNHEY, CDR2 SVGAGI, per germline. The CDR3 here is CASSYSRELEAFF. The CDR3 DNA reads TGTGCCAGCAGTTACTCGCGAGAACTTGAAGCTTTCTTT.

The chain uses TRBV5-6 and TRBJ2-7; 9 bases line up with TRBD1. This CDR3 contains 15 residues. The V gene's germline CDR1 is SGHDT and CDR2 YYEEEE. After removal of 4 bases from V and 3 bases from J, the junction contained 8 bases not matched to a gene. The CDR3 DNA reads TGTGCCAGCAGCCCCGTCCCGGGACAGGGCTACGAGCAGTACTTC. The encoded protein is CASSPVPGQGYEQYF.

Ten or more counts support this clonotype. The chain couples TRBV27 to TRBJ2-7; D possibly corresponds to TRBD2 (6 bases). CDR1 and CDR2 from the germline V gene are MNHEY and SMNVEV (reference sequence). This CDR3 spans 14 amino acids. Trimming shortened V by 6 bases and J by 3 bases, and 15 bases separated the two germline ends. The CDR3: CASSAGPERYEQYF. DNA for the CDR3: TGTGCCAGCAGCGCGGGGCCAGAGCGCTACGAGCAGTACTTC.

This clonotype was picked up many times. The chain carries TRBV20-1 and TRBJ2-7; D possibly corresponds to TRBD1 (5 bases). This CDR3 contains 15 residues. Trimming removed 1 base at V and 0 bases at J, with 13 bases between. Looked up from germline, CDR1 is DFQATT and CDR2 is SNEGSKA (reference sequence). The CDR3 coding sequence is TGCAGTGCTAGAGTCGGGCAGGGAAACTCCTACGAGCAGTACTTC. This encodes CSARVGQGNSYEQYF.

This chain joins TRBV15 and TRBJ2-5, with D hard to call. Germline CDR1 is LNHNV and CDR2 is YYDKDF (reference sequence). V was shortened by 1 base and J by 2 bases, with 8 bases between the two germline ends. The CDR3 contains 14 residues. The CDR3 nucleotides read TGTGCCACCAGCAGAGCACAGATACAAGAGACCCAGTACTTC. Translated: CATSRAQIQETQYF.

This clonotype appeared many times. V usage is TRBV28 and J usage is TRBJ2-1; D might be TRBD2 (6 bases). V was shortened by 5 bases and J by 4 bases, with 12 bases between the two germline ends. The CDR3 has 14 amino acids. CDR1 is MDHEN, CDR2 SYDVKM, per germline. DNA of the CDR3: TGTGCCAGCAGTGGACGGGACTTGTACAATGAGCAGTTCTTC. Translated: CASSGRDLYNEQFF.

This chain links TRBV5-6 with TRBJ1-6; D is unresolved. The CDR3 is made up of 14 amino acids. The V and J ends lost 10 bases and 10 bases respectively, with 21 bases between them. Per the germline V gene, CDR1 is SGHDT and CDR2 is YYEEEE. The CDR3 DNA sequence: TGTGCCGTGCCCTGGAGAAGAAGTGGATCACCCCTCCACTTT. This translates into CAVPWRRSGSPLHF.

The gene calls are TRBV6-5 and TRBJ2-5, with 9 bases aligning to TRBD2. The trim removed 2 bases at V and 5 bases at J, leaving 9 bases unmatched. The CDR3 has 16 residues. CDR1 is MNHEY and CDR2 is SVGAGI in the germline V gene. CDR3 nucleotide sequence: TGTGCCAGCAGTTACCGCGGGACTAGCTCGGCCGAGACCCAGTACTTC. Translating gives CASSYRGTSSAETQYF.

This chain uses TRBV6-5 with TRBJ2-2; 7 nucleotides agree with TRBD1. V dropped 6 bases and J dropped 5; count of bases not matched to a gene: 9. Per the germline V gene, CDR1 is MNHEY and CDR2 is SVGAGI. The CDR3 totals 15 residues. In DNA, the CDR3 is TGTGCCAGCAGGGCGTCAGGGGGAAGGACCGGGGAGCTGTTTTTT. Its protein is CASRASGGRTGELFF.

This clonotype has at least ten counts. This chain joins TRBV20-1 and TRBJ2-3; D remains ambiguous. V lost 1 base to trimming and J lost 2 bases, with 4 bases between them. The CDR3 covers 12 residues. Germline assignment: CDR1 DFQATT and CDR2 SNEGSKA (reference sequence). DNA for the CDR3: TGCAGTGCTAGAGTCCCCACAGATACGCAGTATTTT. It yields the protein CSARVPTDTQYF.

This clonotype has ten or more counts. Here the CDR3 reads CASSPLDSLYNEQFF. The CDR3 DNA is TGTGCCAGCAGTCCCCTTGACAGCTTATACAATGAGCAGTTCTTC. This chain uses TRBV28 with TRBJ2-1; the D gene is possibly TRBD1 (5 bases). In germline, CDR1 is MDHEN, CDR2 SYDVKM. CDR3 length equals 15 residues. V was pared by 5 bases and J by 4 bases, with 15 bases between.

This clonotype appeared a few times. The chain joins TRBV5-1 to TRBJ1-1; 10 nucleotides line up with TRBD1. Trimming at V came to 6 bases and at J to 5 bases, leaving 7 bases not matched to a gene. This CDR3 is built from 14 residues. CDR1 is SGHRS, CDR2 YFSETQ, per germline. Written as DNA, the CDR3 is TGCGCCAGCATGCCTGACAGGGGGCGAACTGAAGCTTTCTTT. This translates into CASMPDRGRTEAFF. Filled out from reference TRBV5-1 and TRBJ1-1, the complete variable domain reads KAGVTQTPRYLIKTRGQQVTLSCSPISGHRSVSWYQQTPGQGLQFLFEYFSETQRNKGNFPGRFSGRQFSNSRSEMNVSTLELGDSALYLCASMPDRGRTEAFFGQGTRLTVV.

This chain uses TRBV6-2 or TRBV6-3 with TRBJ2-7; D unresolved. Trimming left V 6 bases short and J 9 bases short, with 15 bases between. The CDR3 extends over 12 amino acids. Germline-derived CDR1 and CDR2 are MNHEY and SVGEGT. Here the CDR3 DNA reads TGTGCCAGCAGGAATACGGCTACGGGGCAGTACTTC. It codes for CASRNTATGQYF.

This clonotype has at least ten counts. This chain joins TRBV28 and TRBJ2-1; D perhaps matches TRBD1 (5 bases). V was shortened by 6 bases and J by 0 bases, with 27 bases between the two germline ends. The CDR3 length is 20 residues. Per germline, CDR1 MDHEN and CDR2 SYDVKM. The CDR3 bases are TGTGCCAGCAGCTACATAAGGACAATCCTATATCCCAGCTCCTACAATGAGCAGTTCTTC. This encodes CASSYIRTILYPSSYNEQFF.

This clonotype was recorded a few times. The chain employs TRBV20-1 and TRBJ2-1; 10 nucleotides match TRBD2. After removal of 4 bases from V and 4 bases from J, the junction contained 10 bases not matched to a gene. The V gene's germline CDR1 is DFQATT and CDR2 SNEGSKA (reference sequence). The CDR3 consists of 16 residues. CDR3 sequence: CSAISAGGPGYNEQFF. In DNA, the CDR3 is TGCAGTGCTATCTCAGCGGGAGGGCCTGGTTACAATGAGCAGTTCTTC.

This clonotype has a handful of counts. The J gene is TRBJ2-7, the V gene TRBV20-1, with D perhaps TRBD2 (5 bases). Germline values: CDR1 DFQATT, CDR2 SNEGSKA (reference sequence). This CDR3 contains 14 residues. V was clipped by 2 bases and J by 2 bases, with 13 bases between them. CDR3 in amino acids: CSARMNRGTYEQYF. The CDR3 DNA is TGCAGTGCTAGAATGAATAGAGGGACCTACGAGCAGTACTTC.

This clonotype was detected a few times. The chain couples TRBV6-4 to TRBJ2-1; weak D call: TRBD2 (6 bases). The CDR3 covers 16 residues. The germline gives CDR1 MRHNA, CDR2 SNTAGT. V was trimmed by 3 bases and J by 5 bases, leaving 17 bases between them. In nucleotides, the CDR3 is TGTGCCAGCAGTGAGACCGGGACTGGCGGCCACAATGAGCAGTTCTTC. Translation: CASSETGTGGHNEQFF.

This clonotype was detected many times. The chain has TRBV28 and TRBJ2-1; no firm D call. The germline V gene has CDR1 MDHEN and CDR2 SYDVKM. The CDR3 runs 12 residues. The germline V and J ends were trimmed by 5 bases and 6 bases, with 8 bases remaining between them. The CDR3 protein is CASSRVLNEQFF. The CDR3 region has the DNA TGTGCCAGCAGTAGAGTCCTCAATGAGCAGTTCTTC.

On this clonotype itself: Possible read error: a much larger clone is one base away. J is TRBJ2-2 and V is TRBV15; tentatively, D is TRBD1 (5 bases). The germline CDR1 and CDR2 sequences are LNHNV and YYDKDF (reference sequence). Between the trimmed V and J ends, which lost 0 bases and 9 bases, there was a span of 17 bases. The CDR3 consists of 16 residues. The CDR3 region is CATSRDFTGVTRELFF. The CDR3 nucleotides read TGTGCCACCAGCAGAGATTTCACAGGCGTTACCAGGGAGCTGTTTTTT.

This clonotype was seen more than once but under ten times. This rearrangement joins TRBV28 to TRBJ2-5; unclear D gene. The CDR3 has 12 amino acids. Germline CDR1 is MDHEN and CDR2 is SYDVKM. The germline V and J ends were trimmed by 6 bases and 2 bases, with 7 bases remaining between them. The CDR3 reads CASREAQETQYF. The CDR3 nucleotides read TGTGCCAGCAGAGAGGCTCAAGAGACCCAGTACTTC.

The sample holds a few counts of this clonotype. The rearrangement joins TRBV5-1 to TRBJ1-2, with D perhaps matching TRBD1 (6 bases). This CDR3 contains 14 residues. Trimming removed 0 bases at V and 3 bases at J, with 9 bases between. CDR1 and CDR2 from the germline V gene are SGHRS and YFSETQ. CDR3 region: CASSLGGQYYGYTF. The CDR3 bases are TGCGCCAGCAGCTTGGGCGGACAGTACTATGGCTACACCTTC. Full variable domain (remainder filled in from reference TRBV5-1 and TRBJ1-2): KAGVTQTPRYLIKTRGQQVTLSCSPISGHRSVSWYQQTPGQGLQFLFEYFSETQRNKGNFPGRFSGRQFSNSRSEMNVSTLELGDSALYLCASSLGGQYYGYTFGSGTRLTVV.

The chain employs TRBV6-5 and TRBJ2-5, with 7 bases aligning to TRBD2. This CDR3 has 16 amino acids. Germline-derived CDR1 and CDR2 are MNHEY and SVGAGI. V lost 0 bases, J lost 3 bases, and 7 bases stayed unmatched. CDR3: CASSYSPGGWEETQYF. CDR3 bases: TGTGCCAGCAGTTACTCTCCGGGAGGATGGGAAGAGACCCAGTACTTC.